This is a list of T cell receptor beta chains from one sample in a study of T cell changes during pregnancy in multiple sclerosis. TCRdb's copy holds only in-frame clones and misses some; the assay was immunoSEQ multiplex PCR. The sample holds about 75,000 clones, about nine tenths seen once. This specimen was CD4+ T cells from peripheral blood mononuclear cells, taken before pregnancy. Receptors were obtained from a female donor with multiple sclerosis, enrolled in a pregnancy study. Both conserved end residues are part of each CDR3. The D gene is left open where the match is weak.

d_gene | j_gene | v_gene | CDR3nt | CDR3aa
. | TRBJ2-3 | TRBV18 | TGTGCCAGCTCACCACCAGGACTTACTGTAGCAGATACGCAGTATTTT | CASSPPGLTVADTQYF
TRBD2 | TRBJ2-3 | TRBV28 | TGTGCCAGCAGTTCTACTAGCGTTAGCACAGATACGCAGTATTTT | CASSSTSVSTDTQYF
. | TRBJ1-2 | TRBV5-4 | TGTGCCAGCAGCTTGCAGGGCCTAAACTATGGCTACACCTTC | CASSLQGLNYGYTF
TRBD2 | TRBJ2-5 | TRBV27 | TGTGCCAGCAGTTTTAGACGTTCCGGGACTAGCGGGAGTCGGTCCCAGTACTTC | CASSFRRSGTSGSRSQYF
. | TRBJ2-7 | TRBV19 | TGTGCCAGTAGTCCTCGAGGAGGCCGGGGGGAGCAGTACTTC | CASSPRGGRGEQYF
. | TRBJ1-1 | TRBV19 | TGTGCCAGTAGTATATCGGGTTGGACTGAAGCTTTCTTT | CASSISGWTEAFF
. | TRBJ1-5 | TRBV28 | TGTGCCAGCAGTCCCTGGGGGGGCGGTGGACAGCCCCAGCATTTT | CASSPWGGGGQPQHF
TRBD2 | TRBJ2-3 | TRBV27 | TGTGCCAGCAGTGCGCAACTAGCGGGAGGAAGCACAGATACGCAGTATTTT | CASSAQLAGGSTDTQYF
. | TRBJ2-4 | TRBV30 | TGTGCCTGGAGTGTCCCCACTACACCTAACATTCAGTACTTC | CAWSVPTTPNIQYF
. | TRBJ2-6 | TRBV4-2 | TGTGCCAGCAGCCAAGGGTGGGGGGTCGCTGGGGCCAACGTCCTGACTTTC | CASSQGWGVAGANVLTF
. | TRBJ2-1 | TRBV2 | TGTGCCAGCAGTGGGGCCCCAGGGCTGGGATCCTACAATGAGCAGTTCTTC | CASSGAPGLGSYNEQFF
TRBD1 | TRBJ2-7 | TRBV4-3 | TGCGCCAGCAGCCAAGTAGTCACAGGGGGCCGTCGAACTTACGAGCAGTACTTC | CASSQVVTGGRRTYEQYF
. | TRBJ2-6 | TRBV2 | TGTGCCAGCCGGGGATCCTCTGGGGCCAACGTCCTGACTTTC | CASRGSSGANVLTF
. | TRBJ2-7 | TRBV18 | TGTGCCAGCTCACAATCTACAGAATACGAGCAGTACTTC | CASSQSTEYEQYF